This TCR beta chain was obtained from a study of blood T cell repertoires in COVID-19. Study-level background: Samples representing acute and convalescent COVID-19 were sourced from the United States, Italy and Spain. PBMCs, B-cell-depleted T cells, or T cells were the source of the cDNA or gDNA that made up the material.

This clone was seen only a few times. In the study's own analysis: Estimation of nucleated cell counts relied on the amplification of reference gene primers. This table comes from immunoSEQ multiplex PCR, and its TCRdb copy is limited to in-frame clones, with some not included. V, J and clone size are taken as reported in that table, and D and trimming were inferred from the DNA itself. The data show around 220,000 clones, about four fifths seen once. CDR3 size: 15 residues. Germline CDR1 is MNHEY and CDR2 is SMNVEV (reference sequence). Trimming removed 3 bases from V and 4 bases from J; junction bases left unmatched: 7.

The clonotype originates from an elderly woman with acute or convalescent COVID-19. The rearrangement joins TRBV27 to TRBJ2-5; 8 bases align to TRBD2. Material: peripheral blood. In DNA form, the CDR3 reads TGTGCCAGCAGTTTCCGACGGGGGGGTTCAGAGACCCAGTACTTC. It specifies CASSFRRGGSETQYF.